The 6 T cell receptor beta chains in this list originate from one sample, sequenced in a study of blood T cell repertoires in COVID-19. The table came from immunoSEQ multiplex PCR; TCRdb's copy has only in-frame clones and leaves some out. The table lists some 150,000 clones, 70% to 90% of them singletons. Sequenced: peripheral blood. These receptors were collected from a woman in her fifties or sixties with acute or convalescent COVID-19.

CDR3 bases: TGTGCCAGCGGGGGGACAGGGGGCTACGAGCAGTACTTC. Translated, it gives CASGGTGGYEQYF. This sequence joins TRBV7-8 and TRBJ2-7, with 11 bases that match TRBD1. The CDR3 sequence is 13 residues long. The V gene's germline CDR1 is SGHVS and CDR2 FQNEAQ. Trimming cost V 8 bases and J 3 bases; bases outside gene matches: 3.

The chain is built from TRBV29-1 and TRBJ2-3; possible D gene TRBD1, 6 bases. The V and J ends lost 1 base and 3 bases respectively, with 14 bases between them. The CDR3 is 15 residues long. Per the germline V gene, CDR1 is SQVTM and CDR2 is ANQGSEA. CDR3 region: CSVEGGQGLTDTQYF. The CDR3, as DNA: TGCAGCGTTGAAGGGGGGCAGGGGTTGACAGATACGCAGTATTTT.

J is TRBJ2-1 and V is TRBV7-2, with 8 bases identical to TRBD2. Per the germline V gene, CDR1 is SGHTA and CDR2 is FQGNSA. With V trimmed by 8 bases and J by 5 bases, 5 bases remained unmatched. There are 13 residues in the CDR3. CDR3 protein: CASGTRGNNEQFF. The CDR3 nucleotides are TGTGCCAGCGGGACTAGAGGGAACAATGAGCAGTTCTTC.

The chain combines TRBV15 with TRBJ1-4; D unclear. CDR3 length equals 13 residues. V lost 0 bases and J lost 5, with 4 bases in between. Germline lookup yields CDR1 LNHNV and CDR2 YYDKDF (reference sequence). CDR3 region: CATSRDINEKLFF. The CDR3 DNA reads TGTGCCACCAGCAGAGATATAAATGAAAAACTGTTTTTT.

V and J are TRBV5-8 and TRBJ2-5; the match to TRBD2 covers 15 bases. This CDR3 spans 17 amino acids. J lost 5 bases, V lost 5 bases, and 10 bases had no gene match. Looked up from germline, CDR1 is SGHTS and CDR2 is YDEGEE. The CDR3 region is CASSLGTSGGNVETQYF. The CDR3 DNA follows: TGTGCCAGCAGTCTCGGGACTAGCGGGGGGAACGTGGAGACCCAGTACTTC.

The gene calls are TRBV4-3 and TRBJ2-3, with D maybe TRBD2 (5 bases). This CDR3 has 17 residues. Germline CDR1 and CDR2: LGHNA and YSLEER. V lost 4 bases and J lost 0, with 17 bases in between. CDR3 amino acids: CASSPLASGSSTDTQYF. CDR3 in DNA: TGCGCCAGCAGCCCCCTGGCCTCGGGATCAAGCACAGATACGCAGTATTTT.